This T cell receptor beta chain was identified in a study of blood T cell repertoires in COVID-19. Study context: Acute and convalescent COVID-19 samples came from the United States, Italy and Spain.

This clone was seen only once. The CDR3 is 15 residues long. With 0 bases removed from V and 2 bases from J, the gap between germline ends came to 11 bases. Germline CDR1 GTSNPN, CDR2 SVGIG (reference sequence). Original processing notes: It was from reference gene primer amplification that nucleated cell counts were estimated. Using immunoSEQ multiplex PCR, the repertoire was profiled, and TCRdb retains in-frame clones only, with some absent. V, J and clone size derive from that table, while D and trimming were established from the DNA sequence. Among tens of thousands of clones, 89% were seen once, and the ten largest hold roughly 9.6%.

The J gene is TRBJ2-1, the V gene TRBV30; a weak D match, TRBD2 (6 bases). The clonotype was recovered from a human donor in a cohort sampled during active COVID-19. The sequencing sample was made of peripheral blood. The CDR3 loop reads CAWSVGGAAYNEQFF. The CDR3 nucleotides are TGTGCCTGGAGTGTCGGAGGGGCTGCCTACAATGAGCAGTTCTTC.